The clone carrying this T cell receptor (beta chain) showed up just a few times. Germline-derived CDR1 and CDR2 are SGHDN and FVKESK. Trimming shortened V by 4 bases and J by 3 bases, and 10 bases separated the two germline ends. This CDR3 spans 13 amino acids. In assigning cohorts, the study relied on participant-reported clinical history. The data were obtained in a study of blood T cell repertoires in COVID-19. The table came from immunoSEQ multiplex PCR; TCRdb's copy has only in-frame clones and leaves some out. This table holds 150,000 to 200,000 clones, 82% found once. This receptor was identified in a middle-aged man who had recovered from COVID-19. This chain joins TRBV14 and TRBJ2-7; D unresolved. The material sequenced was PBMCs or T cells enriched from blood (not recorded which). The CDR3, as DNA: TGTGCCAGCAGCCCGCCTCTGAGCTACGAGCAGTACTTC. Its protein product is CASSPPLSYEQYF.